The 32 T cell receptor beta chains given below trace back to one sample, sequenced in a study of blood T cell repertoires in COVID-19 (dated by TCRdb to the early 2020s). Receptor amplification or capture employed the immunoSEQ multiplex PCR assay. TCRdb's version of the immuneACCESS table is confined to in-frame rearrangements and falls short of the full clone set. An unresolved V gene accounts for under half of the shortfall where checked; the remainder is of unknown origin. The sample records 380,000 or so clones, 88% of which are singletons. The ten largest clones add up to approximately 2.1% of the sample. Sequencing was performed on PBMCs or T cells enriched from blood (not recorded which). These receptors were obtained from a woman in her thirties or forties with acute COVID-19.

The chain employs TRBV24-1 and TRBJ1-1; D is unresolved. Per the germline V gene, CDR1 is KGHDR and CDR2 is SFDVKD. This CDR3 has 11 amino acids. V was clipped by 9 bases and J by 7 bases, with 11 bases between them. CDR3 sequence (DNA): TGTGCCACCGTGACGGGGTTTGAAGCTTTCTTT. Its protein product is CATVTGFEAFF.

Worth noting for this clone: Other nucleotide sequences from this sample produce the same CDR3. The V and J genes are TRBV12-3 or TRBV12-4 and TRBJ1-2, with TRBD1 matching over 9 bases. Losses at the gene ends were 3 bases for V and 7 bases for J; bases not matched to a gene: 3. CDR3 length: 13 amino acids. The CDR3 reads CASSLGQGVGYTF. DNA for the CDR3: TGTGCCAGCAGTTTGGGACAGGGTGTTGGCTACACCTTC.

This clone was picked up a small number of times. The chain couples TRBV29-1 to TRBJ1-2; D not resolved. This CDR3 has 12 residues. CDR1 SQVTM and CDR2 ANQGSEA come from the germline V gene. V lost 4 bases, J lost 2 bases, and 8 bases lay in between. CDR3 sequence: CSVVLQNYGYTF. Here the CDR3 DNA reads TGCAGCGTTGTTTTACAGAACTATGGCTACACCTTC.

This chain uses TRBV5-1 with TRBJ2-5, with D maybe TRBD2 (7 bases). Per germline, CDR1 SGHRS and CDR2 YFSETQ. V was trimmed by 4 bases and J by 1 base, leaving 11 bases between them. The CDR3 length is 14 residues. The CDR3 DNA follows: TGCGCCAGCAGCCCGGGGGGCGTCCAAGAGACCCAGTACTTC. This gives the protein CASSPGGVQETQYF.

A remark on this clone: Other DNA sequences from this sample encode an identical CDR3 as well. The chain joins TRBV3-1 (or the pseudogene TRBV3-2) to TRBJ2-2, with D tentatively TRBD1 (5 bases). The CDR3 extends over 14 amino acids. From germline, CDR1 is LGHDT and CDR2 YNNKEL (reference sequence). Trimming removed 4 bases at V and 5 bases at J, with 11 bases between. In DNA form, the CDR3 reads TGTGCCAGCAGCCGGGGCAGGGCTACCGGGGAGCTGTTTTTT. This sequence encodes CASSRGRATGELFF.

This clone has more than one count but fewer than ten. The rearrangement joins TRBV29-1 to TRBJ1-2; 9 bases are a match to TRBD1. V trimming: 4 bases; J trimming: 8 bases; junction bases outside the gene matches: 8. This CDR3 has 13 amino acids. Per germline, CDR1 SQVTM and CDR2 ANQGSEA. The CDR3 sequence: CSVVRTGVQGYTF. CDR3 DNA sequence: TGCAGCGTTGTAAGGACAGGGGTCCAAGGCTACACCTTC.

The chain combines TRBV5-6 with TRBJ2-3; perhaps TRBD1 as D (6 bases). The V and J ends lost 4 bases and 2 bases respectively, with 14 bases between them. Germline values: CDR1 SGHDT, CDR2 YYEEEE. The length of the CDR3 is 15 residues. The CDR3 loop reads CASSLQGAYTDTQYF. DNA of the CDR3: TGTGCCAGCAGCCTACAGGGCGCCTACACAGATACGCAGTATTTT.

J is TRBJ1-6 and V is TRBV6-5, with D possibly being TRBD1 (5 bases). Germline V gene sequence: CDR1 MNHEY, CDR2 SVGAGI. CDR3 length equals 15 residues. Deletions cut 1 base from V and 7 bases from J, with 11 bases between. CDR3 amino acids: CASSYFGGQNSPLHF. DNA of the CDR3: TGTGCCAGCAGTTACTTCGGGGGTCAAAATTCACCCCTCCACTTT.

The chain joins TRBV7-9 to TRBJ2-5; maybe TRBD1 (7 bases). V lost 2 bases and J lost 5, with 21 bases in between. The CDR3 consists of 17 residues. From germline, CDR1 is SEHNR and CDR2 FQNEAQ (reference sequence). DNA of the CDR3: TGTGCCAGCAGCTTATGGCCAGGGGGGCTTTTTGGCGAGACCCAGTACTTC. It translates to CASSLWPGGLFGETQYF.

CDR3 bases: TGTGCCAGCAGCAAAAGACAGGGAGACTATGGCTACACCTTC. Protein sequence: CASSKRQGDYGYTF. The chain employs TRBV27 and TRBJ1-2; 7 bases are a match to TRBD1. The junction had 7 bases not matched to a gene; V was cut back by 6 bases and J by 3 bases. Germline loops: CDR1 MNHEY, CDR2 SMNVEV (reference sequence). The CDR3 consists of 14 residues.

The chain employs TRBV10-3 and TRBJ1-5; 8 bases fit TRBD1. The CDR3 extends over 16 amino acids. In germline, CDR1 is ENHRY, CDR2 SYGVKD. J gave up 5 bases and V 0 bases, and 6 bases lay outside the gene matches. CDR3 coding DNA: TGTGCCATCAGTGAGTCGAACAGGGGGGGGCATCAGCCCCAGCATTTT. Translation gives CAISESNRGGHQPQHF.

The chain links TRBV19 to TRBJ1-5, with a tentative D call TRBD1 (6 bases). This CDR3 contains 14 residues. The V and J ends lost 5 bases and 6 bases respectively, with 14 bases between them. The germline V gene encodes CDR1 LNHDA and CDR2 SQIVND (reference sequence). The CDR3 is CASSSTRGGQPQHF. CDR3 nucleotides: TGTGCCAGTAGTTCCACGAGGGGGGGTCAGCCCCAGCATTTT.

This chain links TRBV19 with TRBJ1-1, with D possibly matching TRBD1 (5 bases). V was trimmed by 11 bases and J by 6 bases, leaving 10 bases between them. CDR3 length: 10 residues. CDR1 is LNHDA, CDR2 SQIVND, per germline (reference sequence). CDR3 coding DNA: TGTGCCGGCTGGGGCGCTGAAGCTTTCTTT. Amino acids: CAGWGAEAFF.

The J gene is TRBJ2-5, the V gene TRBV30; 13 nucleotides align to TRBD2. There are 15 residues in the CDR3. Germline loops: CDR1 GTSNPN, CDR2 SVGIG (reference sequence). J was trimmed by 4 bases and V by 8 bases; bases with no gene match: 10. The CDR3 coding sequence is TGTGCCCAAACTAGCGGGGGGGAATTCGCAGAGACCCAGTACTTC. Protein sequence: CAQTSGGEFAETQYF. The variable domain in full, completed from reference TRBV30 and TRBJ2-5, reads SQTIHQWPATLVQPVGSPLSLECTVEGTSNPNLYWYRQAAGRGLQLLFYSVGIGQISSEVPQNLSASRPQDRQFILSSKKLLLSDSGFYLCAQTSGGEFAETQYFGPGTRLLVL.

The CDR3 DNA follows: TGTGCCAGCAGCAATTTGGGGGGGTATGGCACTGAAGCTTTCTTT. It encodes CASSNLGGYGTEAFF. The genes are TRBV5-6 and TRBJ1-1; D might be TRBD1 (5 bases). V was trimmed by 4 bases and J by 4 bases, leaving 17 bases between them. The germline gives CDR1 SGHDT, CDR2 YYEEEE. CDR3 size: 15 residues.

V and J are TRBV4-1 and TRBJ2-7; 7 bases fit TRBD2. Germline-derived CDR1 and CDR2 are MGHRA and YSYEKL. The CDR3 spans 13 residues. V was clipped by 1 base and J by 6 bases; unmatched bases: 3. The CDR3, as DNA: TGCGCCAGCAGCCAAGTCAGGGAGGGCGAGCAGTACTTC. Amino acid sequence: CASSQVREGEQYF.

This clone was seen a single time. The V gene is TRBV5-1, the J gene TRBJ1-4; 10 bases are shared with TRBD1. The germline V gene encodes CDR1 SGHRS and CDR2 YFSETQ. CDR3 length: 17 amino acids. With V trimmed by 4 bases and J by 3 bases, 9 bases remained unmatched. The CDR3 sequence is CASSRPGGTGANEKLFF. The CDR3 DNA follows: TGCGCCAGCAGCCGACCCGGGGGGACAGGGGCTAATGAAAAACTGTTTTTT.

This chain joins TRBV18 and TRBJ2-3, with D unclear. Germline lookup yields CDR1 KGHSH and CDR2 LQKENI. The CDR3 length is 13 residues. Trimming pared 3 bases from V and 8 bases from J, leaving 12 bases between. DNA for the CDR3: TGTGCCAGCTCACCTTCTCCGTCGGGTACGCAGTATTTT. Translated: CASSPSPSGTQYF.

This chain links TRBV24-1 with TRBJ2-7, with 8 bases fitting TRBD1. This CDR3 has 15 amino acids. Germline V gene data show CDR1 as KGHDR and CDR2 as SFDVKD. Germline trimming cut 2 bases from V and 2 bases from J; bases unmatched to any gene: 4. The CDR3 nucleotides are TGTGCCACCAGTGATTGGGGGGACAGGCCCTACGAGCAGTACTTC. Translating it yields CATSDWGDRPYEQYF.

The chain is built from TRBV10-3 and TRBJ1-1; TRBD1 might be the D (6 bases). The CDR3 runs 18 residues. With 0 bases removed from V and 2 bases from J, the gap between germline ends came to 19 bases. The germline CDR1 and CDR2 sequences are ENHRY and SYGVKD. The CDR3 is CAISESRSGTTPNTEAFF. The CDR3 DNA follows: TGTGCCATCAGTGAGTCGCGGTCCGGGACAACCCCTAACACTGAAGCTTTCTTT.

This chain joins TRBV5-4 and TRBJ1-2, with 9 bases matching TRBD1. The CDR3 consists of 14 residues. V trimming: 4 bases; J trimming: 8 bases; junction bases outside the gene matches: 9. Germline values: CDR1 SGHNT, CDR2 YYREEE (reference sequence). CDR3 sequence: CASSPRDRVFGYTF. CDR3 bases: TGTGCCAGCAGCCCCCGGGACAGGGTTTTCGGCTACACCTTC.

The V call is TRBV15, the J call TRBJ1-4; TRBD1 matches 8 bases. Looked up from germline, CDR1 is LNHNV and CDR2 is YYDKDF (reference sequence). The CDR3 sequence is 15 residues long. V shed 5 bases and J 5 bases; nucleotides not matched to a gene: 7. DNA for the CDR3: TGTGCCACCAGCGCTCGACAGGGGAACAATGAAAAACTGTTTTTT. It specifies CATSARQGNNEKLFF. The whole variable domain, remainder taken from reference TRBV15 and TRBJ1-4, is DAMVIQNPRYQVTQFGKPVTLSCSQTLNHNVMYWYQQKSSQAPKLLFHYYDKDFNNEADTPDNFQSRRPNTSFCFLDIRSPGLGDTAMYLCATSARQGNNEKLFFGSGTQLSVL.

The CDR3 coding sequence is TGTGCCTGGATGCCGACAGGGTGGTTCTACGAGCAGTACTTC. Its protein product is CAWMPTGWFYEQYF. The rearrangement links TRBV30 to TRBJ2-7, with 7 bases matching TRBD1. CDR3 length: 14 residues. Germline V gene sequence: CDR1 GTSNPN, CDR2 SVGIG (reference sequence). The J segment lost 3 bases and the V segment lost 4 bases, leaving 9 bases of the junction unmatched.

V usage is TRBV11-3 and J usage is TRBJ2-5; TRBD2 aligns across 11 bases. Per germline, CDR1 SGHNT and CDR2 YENEEA. This CDR3 region has 13 residues. J lost 10 bases, V lost 3 bases, and 4 bases had no gene match. The CDR3 DNA is TGTGCCAGCAGCTTCGTAGCGGGGGGGCACCAGTACTTC. Its translation is CASSFVAGGHQYF.

V gene TRBV6-5 combines with J gene TRBJ1-1, with D perhaps matching TRBD1 (6 bases). Germline loops: CDR1 MNHEY, CDR2 SVGAGI. The germline V and J ends were trimmed by 2 bases and 6 bases, with 10 bases remaining between them. The CDR3 has 13 amino acids. CDR3 loop: CASSYQGRPEAFF. The CDR3 nucleotides read TGTGCCAGCAGTTACCAGGGGCGGCCTGAAGCTTTCTTT.

A single count supports this clone. This CDR3 reads CAISESEGGGNIQYF. CDR3 nucleotides: TGTGCCATCAGTGAGTCTGAAGGGGGGGGAAACATTCAGTACTTC. The J gene is TRBJ2-4, the V gene TRBV10-3; D perhaps matches TRBD2 (7 bases). With 0 bases removed from V and 6 bases from J, the gap between germline ends came to 12 bases. In germline, CDR1 is ENHRY, CDR2 SYGVKD. The CDR3 consists of 15 residues.

This clone was detected once. The chain has TRBV7-9 and TRBJ2-1; 10 bases are a match to TRBD2. The CDR3 length is 18 residues. V gave up 2 bases and J gave up 0 bases; unmatched junction bases: 7. CDR1 and CDR2 (germline): SEHNR, FQNEAQ (reference sequence). As DNA, the CDR3 is TGTGCCAGCAGCTTATCCTTAGCGGGGGGCCCCTCCTACAATGAGCAGTTCTTC. This encodes CASSLSLAGGPSYNEQFF.

This chain links TRBV5-4 with TRBJ2-5; 7 positions match TRBD2. The CDR3 covers 14 residues. From germline, CDR1 is SGHNT and CDR2 YYREEE (reference sequence). Trimming cost V 0 bases and J 4 bases; bases outside gene matches: 3. The CDR3 here is CASSLGGSLETQYF. CDR3 DNA: TGTGCCAGCAGCTTGGGCGGGAGCTTAGAGACCCAGTACTTC.

V gene TRBV25-1 combines with J gene TRBJ2-7, with D unresolved. The V gene's germline CDR1 is MGHDK and CDR2 SYGVNS. Trimming shortened V by 9 bases and J by 0 bases, and 6 bases separated the two germline ends. CDR3 length: 11 amino acids. CDR3 in amino acids: CASSSSYEQYF. The CDR3 nucleotides are TGTGCCAGTTCTAGCTCCTACGAGCAGTACTTC.

The rearrangement uses TRBV7-2 and TRBJ1-4; 11 nucleotides match TRBD1. The CDR3 spans 17 residues. Unmatched junction bases numbered 4, after V lost 4 bases and J lost 0 bases. The germline V gene has CDR1 SGHTA and CDR2 FQGNSA. The CDR3 bases are TGTGCCAGCAGCTCGGACAGGGGGCCTGCAACTAATGAAAAACTGTTTTTT. Protein sequence: CASSSDRGPATNEKLFF.

V usage is TRBV2 and J usage is TRBJ1-4; D is uncertain. This CDR3 is built from 17 residues. Trimming took off 1 base at V and 0 bases at J, with 12 bases between the two ends. Germline V CDR1 and CDR2: SNHLY, FYNNEI. In DNA, the CDR3 is TGTGCCAGCAGTGAAGTGAGGCCAGAGGCAACTAATGAAAAACTGTTTTTT. Protein product: CASSEVRPEATNEKLFF.

The gene calls are TRBV24-1 and TRBJ1-1; 7 bases are shared with TRBD1. From germline, CDR1 is KGHDR and CDR2 SFDVKD. This CDR3 is 17 amino acids long. V shed 2 bases and J 0 bases; nucleotides not matched to a gene: 8. The CDR3 DNA is TGTGCCACCAGTGATTCCGGTCCGACAGGGATGAACACTGAAGCTTTCTTT. This gives the protein CATSDSGPTGMNTEAFF.